This entry lists 15 T cell receptor beta chains sequenced from one sample in a study of cytomegalovirus exposure and HLA in healthy donors. PCR employed 60 Vbeta and 13 Jbeta primers. Profiling relied on immunoSEQ multiplex PCR, and the TCRdb table lists in-frame clones only, not all of them. Among 150,000 to 200,000 clones listed, approximately 86% were seen once. Sequencing used PBMCs. These receptors originate from a young woman in good health and CMV-seronegative.

This clone appeared a single time. J is TRBJ1-2 and V is TRBV27, with D uncertain. The ends were cut back, 5 bases at V and 5 bases at J, with 12 bases in the middle. CDR3 length: 13 residues. Germline lookup yields CDR1 MNHEY and CDR2 SMNVEV (reference sequence). DNA for the CDR3: TGTGCCAGCAGTCCTGCTGGAGGGTATGGCTACACCTTC. Translating it yields CASSPAGGYGYTF.

This clone showed up just a few times. Written as DNA, the CDR3 is TGTGCCAGCAGTTACTCCAGCGGGAGCTCCTACGAGCAGTACTTC. The encoded protein is CASSYSSGSSYEQYF. The chain carries TRBV6-5 and TRBJ2-7; 8 bases are a match to TRBD2. The CDR3 is made up of 15 amino acids. Germline values: CDR1 MNHEY, CDR2 SVGAGI. After removal of 0 bases from V and 0 bases from J, the junction contained 1 base not matched to a gene.

V is TRBV13 and J is TRBJ2-7, with 7 nucleotides matching TRBD2. Germline V gene data show CDR1 as PRHDT and CDR2 as FYEKMQ (reference sequence). The CDR3 contains 14 residues. V lost 0 bases and J lost 3; bases outside the gene matches: 2. The CDR3, as DNA: TGTGCCAGCAGCTTAGGCCCGGGAGGCTACGAGCAGTACTTC. Its translation: CASSLGPGGYEQYF.

The chain couples TRBV30 to TRBJ2-7; maybe TRBD1 (5 bases). CDR1 is GTSNPN, CDR2 SVGIG, per germline (reference sequence). There are 12 residues in the CDR3. V lost 3 bases, J lost 6 bases, and 12 bases lay in between. This CDR3 is CAWSRASGEQYF. The CDR3 DNA follows: TGTGCCTGGAGCAGGGCGTCCGGCGAGCAGTACTTC.

The V gene is TRBV7-2, the J gene TRBJ2-2; 9 nucleotides line up with TRBD2. The CDR3 is 15 amino acids. The V gene's germline CDR1 is SGHTA and CDR2 FQGNSA. V was pared by 1 base and J by 7 bases, with 4 bases of the junction left unmatched. DNA of the CDR3: TGTGCCAGCAGCTTAGGCGGTAGCGGGGGCGGGGAGCTGTTTTTT. It is translated as CASSLGGSGGGELFF.

The V gene is TRBV6-1, the J gene TRBJ2-7; 7 nucleotides agree with TRBD2. J lost 0 bases, V lost 5 bases, and 7 bases had no gene match. Germline V gene lookup returns CDR1 MNHNS and CDR2 SASEGT. The CDR3 has 15 residues. DNA of the CDR3: TGTGCCAGCAGTCCCTTGGGCGGGAGCTCCTACGAGCAGTACTTC. It specifies CASSPLGGSSYEQYF.

V is TRBV30 and J is TRBJ1-5; the match to TRBD1 covers 7 bases. Unmatched junction bases numbered 4, after V lost 2 bases and J lost 0 bases. This CDR3 is 15 amino acids long. The germline V gene encodes CDR1 GTSNPN and CDR2 SVGIG (reference sequence). In DNA form, the CDR3 reads TGTGCCTGGAGTTACAGGGGCCATAGCAATCAGCCCCAGCATTTT. Residues: CAWSYRGHSNQPQHF. Full variable domain (outside the CDR3, taken from reference TRBV30 and TRBJ1-5): SQTIHQWPATLVQPVGSPLSLECTVEGTSNPNLYWYRQAAGRGLQLLFYSVGIGQISSEVPQNLSASRPQDRQFILSSKKLLLSDSGFYLCAWSYRGHSNQPQHFGDGTRLSIL.

The chain joins TRBV4-1 to TRBJ1-5, with D possibly TRBD1 on 6 matching bases. V dropped 1 base and J dropped 0 bases, with 10 bases sitting between them. The CDR3 contains 16 residues. The germline gives CDR1 MGHRA, CDR2 YSYEKL. CDR3 coding DNA: TGCGCCAGCAGCCAAGGCTACAGGGATAGCAATCAGCCCCAGCATTTT. Translation: CASSQGYRDSNQPQHF.

V gene TRBV4-1 combines with J gene TRBJ1-5; unclear D gene. Germline loops: CDR1 MGHRA, CDR2 YSYEKL. CDR3 size: 18 residues. Trimming removed 3 bases from V and 4 bases from J, with 22 bases in between. In DNA, the CDR3 is TGCGCCAGCAGCCAGACCAACCAGGCACACGGACTTAATCAGCCCCAGCATTTT. Translation: CASSQTNQAHGLNQPQHF.

Details on this clone: In the same sample, other DNA sequences code for this CDR3. CDR3 loop: CAISEPGQAAFQETQYF. CDR3 sequence (DNA): TGTGCCATCAGTGAGCCCGGACAGGCTGCATTCCAAGAGACCCAGTACTTC. The V gene is TRBV10-3, the J gene TRBJ2-5, with TRBD1 identical over 7 bases. J lost 1 base, V lost 2 bases, and 10 bases had no gene match. Looked up from germline, CDR1 is ENHRY and CDR2 is SYGVKD. The length of the CDR3 is 17 residues.

In this sample, this clone turned up once. The V call is TRBV6-1, the J call TRBJ1-2; D ambiguous. Between the trimmed V and J ends, which lost 2 bases and 0 bases, there was a span of 4 bases. CDR3 length equals 13 residues. Germline values: CDR1 MNHNS, CDR2 SASEGT. CDR3 residues: CASSELSNYGYTF. The DNA for the CDR3 is TGTGCCAGCAGTGAATTATCTAACTATGGCTACACCTTC.

V usage is TRBV5-1 and J usage is TRBJ2-1, with 9 bases fitting TRBD1. This CDR3 spans 17 amino acids. After removal of 4 bases from V and 1 base from J, the junction contained 9 bases not matched to a gene. CDR1 is SGHRS and CDR2 is YFSETQ in the germline V gene. The CDR3 sequence is CASSHSQGAPSYNEQFF. CDR3 coding DNA: TGCGCCAGCAGCCACTCACAGGGGGCCCCATCCTACAATGAGCAGTTCTTC.

The CDR3: CAISEPGHLNTGELFF. The CDR3 nucleotides read TGTGCCATCAGTGAGCCCGGACACCTGAACACCGGGGAGCTGTTTTTT. This chain connects TRBV10-3 to TRBJ2-2; tentative D call: TRBD1 (5 bases). The ends were cut back, 2 bases at V and 1 base at J, with 11 bases in the middle. The germline CDR1 and CDR2 sequences are ENHRY and SYGVKD. The CDR3 is 16 amino acids.

This clone has just one count. The genes are TRBV11-2 and TRBJ2-5, with D possibly matching TRBD2 (7 bases). Per the germline V gene, CDR1 is SGHAT and CDR2 is FQNNGV. Trimming pared 1 base from V and 4 bases from J, leaving 10 bases between. This CDR3 is 14 amino acids long. In DNA, the CDR3 is TGTGCCAGCAGCTTAGGGCGGGGGCCAGAGACCCAGTACTTC. Protein sequence: CASSLGRGPETQYF.

Worth noting for this clone: One end of the junction is discordant with germline, which a read error may explain. CDR3 bases: TGTGCCAGCAGCTCATCGGGACATCCCCTTTTTGGAGACACCATATATTTT. It translates to CASSSSGHPLFGDTIYF. The chain links TRBV7-6 to TRBJ1-3; possible D gene TRBD1, 6 bases. Germline assignment: CDR1 SGHVS and CDR2 FNYEAQ. The length of the CDR3 is 17 residues.